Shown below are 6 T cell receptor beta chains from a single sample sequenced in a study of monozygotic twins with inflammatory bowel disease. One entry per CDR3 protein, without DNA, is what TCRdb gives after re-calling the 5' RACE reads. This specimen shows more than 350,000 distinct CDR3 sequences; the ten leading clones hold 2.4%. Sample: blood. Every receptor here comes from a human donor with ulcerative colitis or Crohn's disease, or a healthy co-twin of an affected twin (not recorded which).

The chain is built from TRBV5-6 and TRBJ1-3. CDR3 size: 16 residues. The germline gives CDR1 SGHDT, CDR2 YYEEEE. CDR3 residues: CASSLVQFHSGNTIYF.

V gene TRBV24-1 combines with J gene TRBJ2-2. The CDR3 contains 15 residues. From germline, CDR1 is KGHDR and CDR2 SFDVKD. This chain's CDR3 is CATSEPATNTGELFF.

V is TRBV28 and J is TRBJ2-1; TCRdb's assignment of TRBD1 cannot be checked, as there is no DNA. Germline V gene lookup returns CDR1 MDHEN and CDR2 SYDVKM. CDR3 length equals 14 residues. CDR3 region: CASHRAGAYNEQFF.

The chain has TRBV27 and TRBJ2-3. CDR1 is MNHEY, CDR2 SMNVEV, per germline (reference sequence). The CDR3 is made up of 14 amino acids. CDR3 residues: CASSLSTVLGTQYF.

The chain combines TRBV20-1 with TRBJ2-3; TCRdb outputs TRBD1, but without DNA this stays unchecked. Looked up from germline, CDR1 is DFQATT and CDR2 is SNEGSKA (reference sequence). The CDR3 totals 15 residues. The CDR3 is CSARRQGVSTDTQYF.

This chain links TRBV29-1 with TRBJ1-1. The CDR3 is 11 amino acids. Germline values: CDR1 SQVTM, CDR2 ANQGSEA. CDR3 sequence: CSVQVYTEAFF.